The present entry profiles one T cell receptor beta chain with its context. Enrolled through a virtual design, the participants were between about 18 and 89 years of age and came from 24 US areas. This record comes from a study of blood T cell repertoires in COVID-19. On the study more broadly: Spain, Italy and the United States supplied samples that represented acute and convalescent COVID-19. From T cells, B-cell-depleted T cells, or PBMCs came the material, which was cDNA or gDNA.

Using immunoSEQ multiplex PCR, the repertoire was profiled, and TCRdb retains in-frame clones only, with some absent. The profile shows roughly 260,000 clones, around 90% of them singletons. The CDR3 spans 16 residues. Germline values: CDR1 MNHNS, CDR2 SASEGT. V lost 0 bases to trimming and J lost 6 bases; unmatched junction nucleotides: 3. Material: PBMCs or T cells enriched from blood (not recorded which). This receptor was taken from a woman aged 25 to 39 with acute COVID-19. The rearrangement links TRBV6-1 to TRBJ1-6; 9 bases map to TRBD1. CDR3 in amino acids: CASSEAWDRANSPLHF. The CDR3, as DNA: TGTGCCAGCAGTGAAGCTTGGGACAGGGCTAATTCACCCCTCCACTTT.